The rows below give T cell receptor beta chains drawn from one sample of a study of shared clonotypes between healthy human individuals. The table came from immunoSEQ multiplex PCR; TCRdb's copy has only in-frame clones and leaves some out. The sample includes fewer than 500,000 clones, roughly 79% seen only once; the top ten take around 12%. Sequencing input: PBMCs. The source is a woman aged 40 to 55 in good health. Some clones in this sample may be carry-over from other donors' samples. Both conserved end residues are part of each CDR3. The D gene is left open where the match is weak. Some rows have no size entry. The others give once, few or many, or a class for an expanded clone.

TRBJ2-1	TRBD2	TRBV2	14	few	TGTGCCAGCGGGGGGGATAGCTCCTACAATGAGCAGTTCTTC	CASGGDSSYNEQFF
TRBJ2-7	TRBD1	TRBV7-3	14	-	TGTGCCAGCAGCTTAACCGGGACAGCCTACGAGCAGTACTTC	CASSLTGTAYEQYF
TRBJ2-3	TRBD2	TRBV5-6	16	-	TGTGCCAGCAGCTTGGGACTAGCGGGATCAACAGATACGCAGTATTTT	CASSLGLAGSTDTQYF
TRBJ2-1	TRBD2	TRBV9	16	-	TGTGCCAGCAGCGTAGGGGGACTAGCGGGATACAATGAGCAGTTCTTC	CASSVGGLAGYNEQFF
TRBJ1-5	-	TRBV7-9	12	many	TGTGCCAGCAGCCGGACTGATCAGCCCCAGCATTTT	CASSRTDQPQHF
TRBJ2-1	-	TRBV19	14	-	TGTGCCAGTAGTATTAAGGCGGGACGTGATGAGCAGTTCTTC	CASSIKAGRDEQFF
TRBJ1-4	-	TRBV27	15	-	TGTGCCAGCAGCCAGGGGTATGCAACTAATGAAAAACTGTTTTTT	CASSQGYATNEKLFF
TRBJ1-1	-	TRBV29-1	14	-	TGCAGCGGTACACCGATCAGGAGGAACACTGAAGCTTTCTTT	CSGTPIRRNTEAFF
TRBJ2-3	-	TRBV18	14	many	TGTGCCAGCTCACCAGGGGCTAGCACAGATACGCAGTATTTT	CASSPGASTDTQYF
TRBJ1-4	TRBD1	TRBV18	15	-	TGTGCCAGCTCACCACGGGCAGGGGGCGATGAAAAACTGTTTTTT	CASSPRAGGDEKLFF
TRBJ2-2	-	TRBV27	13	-	TGTGCCAGCAGTCCCCTCCTCTCCGGGGAGCTGTTTTTT	CASSPLLSGELFF
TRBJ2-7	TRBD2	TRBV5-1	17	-	TGCGCCAGCAGCTTGAGGCTGGGCAGCGGGAGCTCCTACGAGCAGTACTTC	CASSLRLGSGSSYEQYF
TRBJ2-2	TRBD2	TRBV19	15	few	TGTGCCAGTAGTATAGTGACTAGCGGGGCCCCGGGGCTGTTTTTT	CASSIVTSGAPGLFF
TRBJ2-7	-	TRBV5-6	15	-	TGTGCCAGCAGCTTGAGCCGGGATAGTGGCTACGAGCAGTACTTC	CASSLSRDSGYEQYF
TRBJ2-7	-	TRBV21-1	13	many	TGTGCCAGCACGGTCCAGCCCATGCCCGAGCAGTACTTC	CASTVQPMPEQYF
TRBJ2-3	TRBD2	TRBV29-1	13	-	TGCAGCGTTGGGCGGGAGGGCCCAGATACGCAGTATTTT	CSVGREGPDTQYF
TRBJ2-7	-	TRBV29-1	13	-	TGCAGCGTCGCCGGCGGGGGCGTCTACGAGCAGTACTTC	CSVAGGGVYEQYF
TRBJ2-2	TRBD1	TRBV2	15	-	TGTGCCAGCAGGGCGGACAGGGCGAACACCGGGGAGCTGTTTTTT	CASRADRANTGELFF
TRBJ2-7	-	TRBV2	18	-	TGTGCCAGCAGGCTTGGGACATCGACGGGGGAAAGCTCCTACGAGCAGTACTTC	CASRLGTSTGESSYEQYF
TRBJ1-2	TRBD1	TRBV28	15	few	TGTGCCACCATTAAGCAGGGGGCCCTTGGCTATGGCTACACCTTC	CATIKQGALGYGYTF
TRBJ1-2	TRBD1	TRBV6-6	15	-	TGTGCCAGCAGTTACCCGGGACAGGGGGCTCATGGCTACACCTTC	CASSYPGQGAHGYTF
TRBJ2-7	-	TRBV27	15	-	TGTGCCAGCAGCCCGGGACCCCCCTTCGCCTACGAGCAGTACTTC	CASSPGPPFAYEQYF
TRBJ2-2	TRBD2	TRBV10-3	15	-	TGTGCCATCAAACCCGTAGCGGGAGATACCGGGGAGCTGTTTTTT	CAIKPVAGDTGELFF
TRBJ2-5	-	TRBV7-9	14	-	TGTGCCAGCAGCTTTGAGGAGTACCAAGAGACCCAGTACTTC	CASSFEEYQETQYF
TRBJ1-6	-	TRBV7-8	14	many	TGTGCCAGCAGCTTAGGAGGTCTTAATTCACCCCTCCACTTT	CASSLGGLNSPLHF
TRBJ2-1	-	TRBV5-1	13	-	TGCGCCAGCAGCTTTGGGGTTCGCGATGAGCAGTTCTTC	CASSFGVRDEQFF
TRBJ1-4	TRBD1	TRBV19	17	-	TGTGCCAGTAGCGGGACAGGGGGCGTATTTACTAATGAAAAACTGTTTTTT	CASSGTGGVFTNEKLFF
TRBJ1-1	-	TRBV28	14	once	TGTGCCAGCAGCCGGGGGCTCATGAACACTGAAGCTTTCTTT	CASSRGLMNTEAFF
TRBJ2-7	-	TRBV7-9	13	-	TGTGCCAGCAGCCCCCCGTCAGGGAGGGAGCAGTACTTC	CASSPPSGREQYF
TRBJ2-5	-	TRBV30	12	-	TGTGCCTGGACTCTAAAGGGAGAGACCCAGTACTTC	CAWTLKGETQYF
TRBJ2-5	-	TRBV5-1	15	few	TGCGCCAGCAGCTCCCGACGGGGGCCCCAAGAGACCCAGTACTTC	CASSSRRGPQETQYF
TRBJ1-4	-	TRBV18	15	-	TGTGCCAGCTCACCAAAACCCGCAACTAATGAAAAACTGTTTTTT	CASSPKPATNEKLFF
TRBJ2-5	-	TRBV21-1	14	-	TGTGCCAGCAGCACTAACGGCGGGAGAGAGACCCAGTACTTC	CASSTNGGRETQYF
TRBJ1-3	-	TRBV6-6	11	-	TGTGCCAGCACTAGTGGGAACACCATATATTTT	CASTSGNTIYF
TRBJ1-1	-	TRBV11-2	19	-	TGTGCCAGCAGCTTACCCCGGGGGTCGCTCCAAGGGGTGAACACTGAAGCTTTCTTT	CASSLPRGSLQGVNTEAFF
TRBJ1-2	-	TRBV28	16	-	TGTGCCAGCACCACCGGCGCCGTGGAGGTAAACTATGGCTACACCTTC	CASTTGAVEVNYGYTF
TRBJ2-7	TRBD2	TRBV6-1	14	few	TGTGCCAGCAGCCGGGACTACGCCCCTCGAGAGCAGTACTTC	CASSRDYAPREQYF
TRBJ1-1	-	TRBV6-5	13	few	TGTGCCAGCAGAGTGTATATGAACACTGAAGCTTTCTTT	CASRVYMNTEAFF
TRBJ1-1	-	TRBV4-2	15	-	TGTGCCAGCAGCCAAGCCGGTTTGGGGGGGACTGAAGCTTTCTTT	CASSQAGLGGTEAFF
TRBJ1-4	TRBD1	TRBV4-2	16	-	TGTGCCAGCAGCGCGAGCTACGACAGGGGACGGGAAAAACTGTTTTTT	CASSASYDRGREKLFF
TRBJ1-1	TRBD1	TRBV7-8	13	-	TGTGCCAGCAGCCAAGACAGGGGCACTGAAGCTTTCTTT	CASSQDRGTEAFF
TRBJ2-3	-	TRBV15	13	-	TGTGCCACCAGTTCCGGGCCCCCAGATACGCAGTATTTT	CATSSGPPDTQYF
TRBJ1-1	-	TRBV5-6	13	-	TGTGCCAGCAGCCGTCAGAGATACACTGAAGCTTTCTTT	CASSRQRYTEAFF
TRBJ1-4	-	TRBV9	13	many	TGTGCCAGCAGCGTAGAAGTTGGAGGGGATCTGTTTTTT	CASSVEVGGDLFF
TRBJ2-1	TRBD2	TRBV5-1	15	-	TGCGCCAGCAGCCTAGCGGGAGAATCCTACAATGAGCAGTTCTTC	CASSLAGESYNEQFF
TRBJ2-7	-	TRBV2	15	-	TGTGCCAGCAGCGGACGGGACGACGCCCCCTACGAGCAGTACTTC	CASSGRDDAPYEQYF
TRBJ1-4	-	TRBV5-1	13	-	TGCGCCAGCAGCTCCGGGGATAATGAAAAACTGTTTTTT	CASSSGDNEKLFF
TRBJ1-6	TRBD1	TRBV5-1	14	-	TGCGCCAGCAGCCCCTGGGACAGTAATTCACCCCTCCACTTT	CASSPWDSNSPLHF
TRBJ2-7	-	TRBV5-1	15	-	TGCGCCAGCAGCTTGGGGCAGGGGGGTATCTACGAGCAGTACTTC	CASSLGQGGIYEQYF
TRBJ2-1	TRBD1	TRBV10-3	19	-	TGTGCCATCAGTGCACACCGGGACAGAACATTTAGCTCCTACAATGAGCAGTTCTTC	CAISAHRDRTFSSYNEQFF
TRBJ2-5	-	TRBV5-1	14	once	TGCGCCAGCAGCTTTAGGGGTGACCGAGAGACCCAGTACTTC	CASSFRGDRETQYF
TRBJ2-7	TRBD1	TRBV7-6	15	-	TGTGCCAGCAGCTTAGGGGGACAGGGGGCCTACGAGCAGTACTTC	CASSLGGQGAYEQYF
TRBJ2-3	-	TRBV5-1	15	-	TGCGCCAGCAGCTTCACAGAATCTAGCACAGATACGCAGTATTTT	CASSFTESSTDTQYF
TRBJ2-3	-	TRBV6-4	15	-	TGTGCCAGCAGTGACTCCGCGGGCCCTAGTGATACGCAGTATTTT	CASSDSAGPSDTQYF
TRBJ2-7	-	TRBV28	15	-	TGTGCCAGCAGTTCCGGAGGAGAGAGCTCCTACGAGCAGTACTTC	CASSSGGESSYEQYF